This TCR beta chain was documented in a study of long-term antiretroviral therapy in people with HIV. In the study overall: When the earliest samples were collected, ART was typically delayed until CD4 counts fell. Findings and caveats of the study: ART adherence, viral resistance and therapy changes were undocumented. HIV repertoires had narrower CDR3 length ranges than controls.

CDR1 and CDR2 (germline): MNHEY, SMNVEV (reference sequence). This CDR3 has 15 amino acids. Between the trimmed V and J ends, which lost 1 base and 1 base, there was a span of 7 bases. Researchers report immunoSEQ v3.0 was run at survey level. Assay used: immunoSEQ multiplex PCR; TCRdb lists only in-frame clones, some missing. Found here are over 35,000 clones, approximately 86% of them singletons; the top ten hold roughly 3.9%. Treatment for every participant with HIV took place in the United States. With regard to this clone: Its antigen remains unidentified.

The sequencing used unsorted PBMCs, collected just before starting antiretroviral therapy. The source is a woman between 18 and 29 years old with HIV. The V and J genes are TRBV27 and TRBJ2-2; no clear D gene. CDR3 in amino acids: CASSLLARNTGELFF. The CDR3 DNA follows: TGTGCCAGCAGTTTATTGGCCCGGAACACCGGGGAGCTGTTTTTT.